This T cell receptor beta chain was retrieved from a study of Graves' ophthalmopathy and Graves' hyperthyroidism. The sequenced template was RNA, covering the TCR beta CDR3 region. An opening RT-PCR round employed HTBI primers and preceded a second-round multiplex PCR. TCRdb itself ran the multiplex PCR reads through MiXCR, one entry per CDR3 protein. The repertoire holds about 400,000 distinct CDR3 sequences, with under 25% as singletons. To note about this clonotype: Germline and junction disagree at one end, which may indicate a read error.

Germline V gene sequence: CDR1 SQVTM, CDR2 ANQGSEA. The CDR3 is 14 residues long. This receptor was obtained from a young woman with stable Graves' hyperthyroidism. What was sequenced was peripheral blood. The J gene is TRBJ2-7, the V gene TRBV29-1; the D gene is possibly TRBD1 (6 bases). The CDR3 loop reads CSVEGDLHPYEQCF. The CDR3 DNA follows: TGCAGCGTCGAGGGGGATTTACATCCCTACGAGCAGTGCTTC.